This is a list of T cell receptor beta chains from one sample in a study of beta chain features in type 1 diabetes. Sequencing used immunoSEQ multiplex PCR; TCRdb keeps in-frame clones, though not all of them. The sample includes 330,000 or so clones, 10% to 15% of them seen just once. The material sequenced was naive CD4+ T cells from blood. The receptors were gathered from a woman aged 18-29 years with type 1 diabetes. Both conserved end residues are part of each CDR3. Fields, in order: J gene, CDR3 length, V gene, clone size, D gene, CDR3 protein, CDR3 DNA. The D gene is left open where the match is weak. Only part of the rows carry a size: once, few, many, or a class if the clone is expanded.

j_call: TRBJ2-5
cdr3_length: 14
v_call: TRBV18
clone_size: few
d_call: .
cdr3_aa: CASSPRTAGETQYF
cdr3_nt: TGTGCCAGCTCACCACGAACCGCAGGGGAGACCCAGTACTTC

j_call: TRBJ2-5
cdr3_length: 13
v_call: TRBV11-1
clone_size: .
d_call: .
cdr3_aa: CASSPNSPGTQYF
cdr3_nt: TGTGCCAGCAGCCCTAATTCACCAGGGACCCAGTACTTC

j_call: TRBJ1-2
cdr3_length: 14
v_call: TRBV28
clone_size: .
d_call: .
cdr3_aa: CASSSNTGGYGYTF
cdr3_nt: TGTGCCAGCAGTTCCAACACGGGGGGGTATGGCTACACCTTC

j_call: TRBJ1-1
cdr3_length: 12
v_call: TRBV18
clone_size: .
d_call: .
cdr3_aa: CASSSIGGEAFF
cdr3_nt: TGTGCCAGCTCCTCAATCGGCGGGGAAGCTTTCTTT

j_call: TRBJ1-5
cdr3_length: 16
v_call: TRBV10-3
clone_size: few
d_call: .
cdr3_aa: CAIRDRDSPGNQPQHF
cdr3_nt: TGTGCCATCAGGGACCGGGACTCCCCAGGTAATCAGCCCCAGCATTTT

j_call: TRBJ2-7
cdr3_length: 11
v_call: TRBV7-2
clone_size: .
d_call: .
cdr3_aa: CASSAAWEQYF
cdr3_nt: TGTGCCAGCAGTGCGGCCTGGGAGCAGTACTTC

j_call: TRBJ2-7
cdr3_length: 14
v_call: TRBV27
clone_size: few
d_call: .
cdr3_aa: CASSRDSPTREQYF
cdr3_nt: TGTGCCAGCTCCCGGGACTCACCGACTCGCGAGCAGTACTTC

j_call: TRBJ2-7
cdr3_length: 9
v_call: TRBV6-6
clone_size: .
d_call: .
cdr3_aa: CASGLEQYF
cdr3_nt: TGTGCCAGCGGACTCGAGCAGTACTTC

j_call: TRBJ2-3
cdr3_length: 18
v_call: TRBV10-3
clone_size: .
d_call: TRBD1
cdr3_aa: CAISESPGTGDRADTQYF
cdr3_nt: TGTGCCATCAGTGAGTCGCCCGGGACAGGAGATAGGGCAGATACGCAGTATTTT

j_call: TRBJ1-2
cdr3_length: 13
v_call: TRBV18
clone_size: .
d_call: TRBD1
cdr3_aa: CASSAGQLYGYTF
cdr3_nt: TGTGCCAGCTCAGCGGGACAGCTCTATGGCTACACCTTC

j_call: TRBJ1-1
cdr3_length: 12
v_call: TRBV10-3
clone_size: .
d_call: .
cdr3_aa: CAIMNSNTEAFF
cdr3_nt: TGTGCCATCATGAACAGCAACACTGAAGCTTTCTTT

j_call: TRBJ2-2
cdr3_length: 13
v_call: TRBV28
clone_size: .
d_call: .
cdr3_aa: CASSSLSTGELFF
cdr3_nt: TGTGCCAGCAGTTCGTTATCCACCGGGGAGCTGTTTTTT

j_call: TRBJ2-5
cdr3_length: 24
v_call: TRBV7-1
clone_size: few
d_call: TRBD2
cdr3_aa: CASSSPGGRGRRLAGGTVQETQYF
cdr3_nt: TGTGCCAGCAGCTCGCCAGGTGGCAGGGGGCGCCGGCTAGCGGGAGGGACAGTCCAAGAGACCCAGTACTTC

j_call: TRBJ2-7
cdr3_length: 14
v_call: TRBV7-2
clone_size: few
d_call: .
cdr3_aa: CASSLGGKTYEQYF
cdr3_nt: TGTGCCAGCAGCTTAGGCGGAAAAACCTACGAGCAGTACTTC

j_call: TRBJ2-7
cdr3_length: 14
v_call: TRBV9
clone_size: few
d_call: .
cdr3_aa: CASSPRDSYYEQYF
cdr3_nt: TGTGCCAGCAGCCCCCGGGACTCCTATTACGAGCAGTACTTC

j_call: TRBJ2-6
cdr3_length: 14
v_call: TRBV7-2
clone_size: few
d_call: .
cdr3_aa: CASSFFPGANVLTF
cdr3_nt: TGTGCCAGCAGCTTCTTCCCTGGGGCCAACGTCCTGACTTTC

j_call: TRBJ2-7
cdr3_length: 11
v_call: TRBV11-3
clone_size: .
d_call: .
cdr3_aa: CASSSGDEQYF
cdr3_nt: TGTGCCAGCAGCTCGGGGGACGAGCAGTACTTC

j_call: TRBJ1-1
cdr3_length: 16
v_call: TRBV9
clone_size: .
d_call: TRBD1
cdr3_aa: CASSVDIGAGGTEAFF
cdr3_nt: TGTGCCAGCAGCGTAGATATAGGGGCAGGGGGCACTGAAGCTTTCTTT

j_call: TRBJ2-3
cdr3_length: 12
v_call: TRBV28
clone_size: .
d_call: TRBD2
cdr3_aa: CASTAGKDTQYF
cdr3_nt: TGTGCCAGCACAGCGGGAAAGGATACGCAGTATTTT

j_call: TRBJ1-3
cdr3_length: 18
v_call: TRBV7-9
clone_size: .
d_call: .
cdr3_aa: CASCFMTYRSRAGNTIYF
cdr3_nt: TGTGCCAGCTGCTTTATGACCTACCGCAGTCGGGCTGGAAACACCATATATTTT

j_call: TRBJ2-2
cdr3_length: 11
v_call: TRBV29-1
clone_size: few
d_call: .
cdr3_aa: CSVGDTGELFF
cdr3_nt: TGCAGCGTGGGAGACACCGGGGAGCTGTTTTTT

j_call: TRBJ2-2
cdr3_length: 15
v_call: TRBV4-3
clone_size: few
d_call: TRBD1
cdr3_aa: CASSRQGTNTGELFF
cdr3_nt: TGCGCCAGCAGTCGACAGGGGACGAACACCGGGGAGCTGTTTTTT

j_call: TRBJ2-5
cdr3_length: 15
v_call: TRBV25-1
clone_size: few
d_call: TRBD2
cdr3_aa: CASGGSMGSQETQYF
cdr3_nt: TGTGCCAGCGGCGGGAGTATGGGCAGCCAAGAGACCCAGTACTTC

j_call: TRBJ2-2
cdr3_length: 18
v_call: TRBV9
clone_size: .
d_call: TRBD2
cdr3_aa: CASSFRLAGGLNTGELFF
cdr3_nt: TGTGCCAGCAGCTTCCGACTAGCGGGGGGATTGAACACCGGGGAGCTGTTTTTT

j_call: TRBJ1-5
cdr3_length: 12
v_call: TRBV6-4
clone_size: .
d_call: .
cdr3_aa: CARGGPHQPQHF
cdr3_nt: TGTGCCAGAGGAGGGCCGCATCAGCCCCAGCATTTT

j_call: TRBJ1-4
cdr3_length: 17
v_call: TRBV9
clone_size: few
d_call: .
cdr3_aa: CASSVEAGQWVNEKLFF
cdr3_nt: TGTGCCAGCAGCGTAGAGGCGGGCCAATGGGTAAATGAAAAACTGTTTTTT

j_call: TRBJ1-1
cdr3_length: 14
v_call: TRBV15
clone_size: few
d_call: .
cdr3_aa: CATSRETGNTEAFF
cdr3_nt: TGTGCCACCAGCAGAGAAACAGGGAACACTGAAGCTTTCTTT

j_call: TRBJ2-2
cdr3_length: 16
v_call: TRBV19
clone_size: few
d_call: TRBD1
cdr3_aa: CASSRSGTGVAGELFF
cdr3_nt: TGTGCCAGTAGTCGATCCGGGACAGGGGTTGCCGGGGAGCTGTTTTTT

j_call: TRBJ2-7
cdr3_length: 15
v_call: TRBV14
clone_size: few
d_call: TRBD1
cdr3_aa: CASSPPGTVNYEQYF
cdr3_nt: TGTGCCAGCAGCCCTCCCGGGACAGTTAACTACGAGCAGTACTTC

j_call: TRBJ1-6
cdr3_length: 15
v_call: TRBV4-3
clone_size: .
d_call: TRBD1
cdr3_aa: CASSQGGTGNSPLHF
cdr3_nt: TGCGCCAGCAGCCAAGGGGGGACAGGGAATTCACCCCTCCACTTT

j_call: TRBJ2-5
cdr3_length: 15
v_call: TRBV18
clone_size: .
d_call: TRBD1
cdr3_aa: CASSPPGQGQETQYF
cdr3_nt: TGTGCCAGCTCACCACCGGGACAGGGCCAAGAGACCCAGTACTTC

j_call: TRBJ2-7
cdr3_length: 16
v_call: TRBV7-9
clone_size: .
d_call: .
cdr3_aa: CASSLASGAYTYEQYF
cdr3_nt: TGTGCCAGCAGCTTAGCCTCGGGAGCCTACACTTACGAGCAGTACTTC

j_call: TRBJ2-5
cdr3_length: 16
v_call: TRBV9
clone_size: .
d_call: TRBD2
cdr3_aa: CASSALLAGGQETQYF
cdr3_nt: TGTGCCAGCAGCGCCCTCCTAGCGGGGGGACAAGAGACCCAGTACTTC

j_call: TRBJ1-5
cdr3_length: 13
v_call: TRBV11-2
clone_size: .
d_call: .
cdr3_aa: CASSPGERSPQHF
cdr3_nt: TGTGCCAGCAGCCCGGGAGAGCGAAGTCCCCAGCATTTT

j_call: TRBJ2-3
cdr3_length: 17
v_call: TRBV7-9
clone_size: few
d_call: TRBD2
cdr3_aa: CASSLEDPAGVGDTQYF
cdr3_nt: TGTGCCAGCAGCTTAGAGGATCCAGCGGGAGTTGGGGATACGCAGTATTTT

j_call: TRBJ1-2
cdr3_length: 15
v_call: TRBV4-3
clone_size: .
d_call: .
cdr3_aa: CASSQGFESEYGYTF
cdr3_nt: TGCGCCAGCAGCCAAGGGTTCGAAAGCGAATATGGCTACACCTTC

j_call: TRBJ2-6
cdr3_length: 14
v_call: TRBV7-9
clone_size: few
d_call: .
cdr3_aa: CASSLESGANVLTF
cdr3_nt: TGTGCCAGCAGCTTGGAGTCGGGGGCCAACGTCCTGACTTTC